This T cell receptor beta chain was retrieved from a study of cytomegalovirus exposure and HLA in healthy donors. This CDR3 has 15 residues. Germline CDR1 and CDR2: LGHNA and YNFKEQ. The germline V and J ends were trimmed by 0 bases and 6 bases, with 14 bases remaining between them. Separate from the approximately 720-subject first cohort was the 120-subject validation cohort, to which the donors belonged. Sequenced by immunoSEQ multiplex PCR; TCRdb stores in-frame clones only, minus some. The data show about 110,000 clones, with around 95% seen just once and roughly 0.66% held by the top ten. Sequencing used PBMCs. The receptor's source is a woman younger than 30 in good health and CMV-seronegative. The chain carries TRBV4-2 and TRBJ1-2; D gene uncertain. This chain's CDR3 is CASSQDQGRGNGYTF. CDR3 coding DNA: TGTGCCAGCAGCCAAGATCAAGGGAGAGGGAATGGCTACACCTTC.